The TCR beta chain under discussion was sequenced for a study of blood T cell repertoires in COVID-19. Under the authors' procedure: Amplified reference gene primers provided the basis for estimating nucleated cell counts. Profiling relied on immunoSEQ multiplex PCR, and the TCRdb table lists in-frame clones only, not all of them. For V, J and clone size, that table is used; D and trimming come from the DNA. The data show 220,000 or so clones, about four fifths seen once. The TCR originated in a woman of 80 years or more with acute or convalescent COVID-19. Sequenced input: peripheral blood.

The CDR3 region is CASSQDISGGIQETQYF. The CDR3 nucleotides read TGTGCCAGCAGCCAAGATATAAGCGGGGGGATCCAAGAGACCCAGTACTTC. V is TRBV3-1 (or the pseudogene TRBV3-2) and J is TRBJ2-5; 9 bases align to TRBD2. There are 17 residues in the CDR3. Germline assignment: CDR1 LGHDT and CDR2 YNNKEL (reference sequence). The V and J ends lost 0 bases and 1 base, in that order; junction bases with no gene match: 6.